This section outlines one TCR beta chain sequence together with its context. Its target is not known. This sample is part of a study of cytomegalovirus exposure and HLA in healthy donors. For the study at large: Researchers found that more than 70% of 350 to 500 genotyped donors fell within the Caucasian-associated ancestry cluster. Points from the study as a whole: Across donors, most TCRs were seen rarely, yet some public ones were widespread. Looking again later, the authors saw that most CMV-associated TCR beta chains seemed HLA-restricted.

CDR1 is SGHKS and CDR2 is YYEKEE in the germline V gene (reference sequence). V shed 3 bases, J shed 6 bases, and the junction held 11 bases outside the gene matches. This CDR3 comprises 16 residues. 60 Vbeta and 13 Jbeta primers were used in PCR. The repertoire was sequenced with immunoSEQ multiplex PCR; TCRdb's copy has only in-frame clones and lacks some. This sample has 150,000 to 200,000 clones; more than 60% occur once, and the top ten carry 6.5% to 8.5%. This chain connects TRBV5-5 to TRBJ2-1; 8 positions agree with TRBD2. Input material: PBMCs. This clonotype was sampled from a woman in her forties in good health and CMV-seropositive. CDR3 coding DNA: TGTGCCAGCAGCTCGGACTACGGGGGGGCCATCAATGAGCAGTTCTTC. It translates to CASSSDYGGAINEQFF.